The source of this TCR beta chain is a study of blood T cell repertoires in COVID-19. With 7 bases clipped from V and 5 bases from J, the junction kept 9 bases outside the gene matches. CDR1 is SGHRS, CDR2 YFSETQ, per germline. CDR3 length equals 14 residues. Sequenced by immunoSEQ multiplex PCR; TCRdb stores in-frame clones only, minus some. The sample lists around 220,000 clones, around 80% occurring once. The chain is built from TRBV5-1 and TRBJ2-7; 10 nucleotides line up with TRBD1. Sequencing input: peripheral blood. The receptor was isolated from a human donor in a cohort sampled during active COVID-19. DNA for the CDR3: TGCGCCAGCGCCGGGACAGGGGTTCTCCACGAGCAGTACTTC. It specifies CASAGTGVLHEQYF.